One sample yielded the 2 T cell receptor beta chains listed below, sequenced in a study of response to subunit inactivated influenza vaccine. TCRdb used MiXCR to reprocess the RT-PCR reads, holding one entry per CDR3 protein. The sample has more than 450,000 distinct CDR3 sequences, about 8% seen once. The sequences come from PBMCs from blood, collected 23 months after vaccination. All receptors derive from a man aged 50 to 75 who received an inactivated influenza vaccine.

J is TRBJ2-3 and V is TRBV29-1; no firm D call. The V end lost 7 bases, the J end lost 1 base, and 15 bases lay between the germline ends. There are 14 residues in the CDR3. Germline V gives CDR1 SQVTM, CDR2 ANQGSEA. This CDR3 reads CSAQVWSRTDTQYF. The CDR3, as DNA: TGCAGCGCCCAGGTGTGGTCCCGCACAGATACGCAGTATTTT.

In this sample, this clonotype turned up a few times. This chain connects TRBV10-3 to TRBJ2-2; D is ambiguous. Germline V gene lookup returns CDR1 ENHRY and CDR2 SYGVKD. This CDR3 comprises 14 residues. Trimming removed 0 bases at V and 6 bases at J, with 8 bases between. The CDR3 reads CAISESGPAGELFF. CDR3 DNA: TGTGCCATCAGTGAGTCTGGCCCTGCCGGGGAGCTGTTTTTT.